Sequencing of this TCR beta chain was carried out in a study of CD8 T cells in ankylosing spondylitis. A remark on this clonotype: Its antigen remains unknown. It may be a read error: a sequence one base away is much more abundant.

This CDR3 spans 14 amino acids. Germline CDR1 is DFQATT and CDR2 is SNEGSKA (reference sequence). Trimming cost V 6 bases and J 3 bases; bases outside gene matches: 10. Making the TCR beta libraries involved quantitative 5'-RACE with molecular barcodes. One entry per CDR3 protein, called by TCRdb with MiXCR from the 5' RACE reads. This table holds about 160,000 distinct CDR3 sequences, about 16% found once. Study-wide results and caveats: A TCR beta motif of under 10 highly homologous variants appeared characteristic of ankylosing spondylitis blood. Disease-linked clones bore a CD8+ phenotype, appearing relatively rarely in peripheral blood. Clones tied to disease were said to be significantly enriched in matched ankylosing spondylitis synovial fluid.

Sequencing used blood, either unsorted or a sorted T cell fraction (not recorded which). The rearrangement links TRBV20-1 to TRBJ1-1; 7 nucleotides line up with TRBD1. The sequence came from a male donor with ankylosing spondylitis or in good health (not recorded which). Written as DNA, the CDR3 is TGCAGTGCCCATCCGACAGGGAAGTACACTGAAGCTTTCTTT. Residues: CSAHPTGKYTEAFF.